This TCR beta chain appears in the sequencing data of a study of T cell responses to AZD1222 COVID-19 vaccine. Overall study context: The study pooled second doses at about 4 or about 12 weeks. Study-wide results and caveats: Only 5 or 6 individuals given AZD1222 were seropositive at baseline.

Clones were read by immunoSEQ multiplex PCR, and TCRdb kept only the in-frame ones, dropping some. Altogether tens of thousands of clones are present, 80% to 85% being singletons, with the ten largest covering about 3.1%. Trimming removed 0 bases at V and 2 bases at J, with 2 bases between. Germline V gene lookup returns CDR1 SGHDT and CDR2 YYEEEE. This CDR3 comprises 12 residues. Of note for this clone: Its antigen remains unidentified.

The rearrangement joins TRBV5-6 to TRBJ1-1; D is undetermined. The sequencing here drew on peripheral blood, taken on day 0 of AZD1222 vaccination. The sequence came from an adult in good health. The CDR3 sequence: CASSLDNTEAFF. CDR3 nucleotide sequence: TGTGCCAGCAGCTTGGATAACACTGAAGCTTTCTTT.